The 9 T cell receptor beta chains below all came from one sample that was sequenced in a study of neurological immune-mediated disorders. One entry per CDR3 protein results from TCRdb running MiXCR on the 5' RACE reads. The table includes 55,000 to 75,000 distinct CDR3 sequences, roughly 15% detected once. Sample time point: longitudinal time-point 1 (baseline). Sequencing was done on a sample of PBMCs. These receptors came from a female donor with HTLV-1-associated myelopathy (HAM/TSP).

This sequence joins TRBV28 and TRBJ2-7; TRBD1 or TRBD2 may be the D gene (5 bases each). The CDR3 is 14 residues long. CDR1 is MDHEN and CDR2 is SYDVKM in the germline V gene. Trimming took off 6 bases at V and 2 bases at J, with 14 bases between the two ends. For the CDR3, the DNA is TGTGCCAGCAGGGCCCCCGGGGCCCCCTACGAGCAGTACTTC. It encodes CASRAPGAPYEQYF.

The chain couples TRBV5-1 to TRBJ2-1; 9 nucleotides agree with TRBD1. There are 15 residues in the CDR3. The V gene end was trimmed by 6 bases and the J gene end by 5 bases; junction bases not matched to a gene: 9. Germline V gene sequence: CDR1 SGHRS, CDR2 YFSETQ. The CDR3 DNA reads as TGCGCCAGCACGACCGGGACAGGGTGGAACAATGAGCAGTTCTTC. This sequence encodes CASTTGTGWNNEQFF.

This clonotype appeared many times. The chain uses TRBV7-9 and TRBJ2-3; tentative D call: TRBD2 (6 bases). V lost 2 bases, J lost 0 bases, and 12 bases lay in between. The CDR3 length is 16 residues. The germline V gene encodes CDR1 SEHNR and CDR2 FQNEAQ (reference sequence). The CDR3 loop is CASSLRGTLSTDTQYF. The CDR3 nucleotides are TGTGCCAGCAGCTTAAGAGGGACTCTTAGCACAGATACGCAGTATTTT.

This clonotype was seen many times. The CDR3 DNA is TGTGCCAGCAGCTTAGAGGGAGAAAAGACCCAGTACTTC. Translated: CASSLEGEKTQYF. V is TRBV11-3 and J is TRBJ2-5; perhaps TRBD2 as D (5 bases). Per germline, CDR1 SGHNT and CDR2 YENEEA. CDR3 length: 13 amino acids. Trimming shortened V by 0 bases and J by 6 bases, and 8 bases separated the two germline ends.

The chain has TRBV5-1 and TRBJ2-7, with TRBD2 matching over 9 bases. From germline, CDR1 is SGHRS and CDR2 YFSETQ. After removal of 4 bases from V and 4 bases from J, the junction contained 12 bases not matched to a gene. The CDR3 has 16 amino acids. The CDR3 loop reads CASSPGLAGSLYEQYF. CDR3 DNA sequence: TGCGCCAGCAGCCCGGGGCTAGCGGGGTCCTTATACGAGCAGTACTTC.

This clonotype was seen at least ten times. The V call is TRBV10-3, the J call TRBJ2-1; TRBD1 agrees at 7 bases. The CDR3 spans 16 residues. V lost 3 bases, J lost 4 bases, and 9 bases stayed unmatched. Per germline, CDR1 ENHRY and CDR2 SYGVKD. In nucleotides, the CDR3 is TGTGCCATCAGTGACCCGACAGGGAGAACGTACAATGAGCAGTTCTTC. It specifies CAISDPTGRTYNEQFF.

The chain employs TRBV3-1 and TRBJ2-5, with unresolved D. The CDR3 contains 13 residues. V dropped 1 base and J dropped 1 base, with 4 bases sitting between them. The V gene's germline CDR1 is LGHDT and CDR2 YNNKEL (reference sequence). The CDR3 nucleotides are TGTGCCAGCAGCCAAGGGAGCCAAGAGACCCAGTACTTC. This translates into CASSQGSQETQYF.

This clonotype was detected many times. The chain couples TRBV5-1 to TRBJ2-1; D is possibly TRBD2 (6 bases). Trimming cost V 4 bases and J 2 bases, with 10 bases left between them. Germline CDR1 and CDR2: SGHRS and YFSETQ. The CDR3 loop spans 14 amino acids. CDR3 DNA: TGCGCCAGCAGCGAAGGGGAGGCCTACAATGAGCAGTTCTTC. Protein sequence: CASSEGEAYNEQFF.

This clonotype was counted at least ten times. The chain's CDR3 is CASKTQNTEAFF. The CDR3, as DNA: TGTGCCAGCAAGACGCAGAACACTGAAGCTTTCTTT. The chain combines TRBV28 with TRBJ1-1, with D hard to call. Per germline, CDR1 MDHEN and CDR2 SYDVKM. The V end lost 7 bases, the J end lost 1 base, and 7 bases lay between the germline ends. CDR3 length: 12 amino acids.